Only a few counts were recorded for the clone carrying this TCR beta chain. Donors of Cohort 3 who recovered were those that had two negative PCRs, clearance, or symptom resolution. Clones were read by immunoSEQ multiplex PCR, and TCRdb kept only the in-frame ones, dropping some. The sample gives about 330,000 clones, 70% to 90% of which show up once; around 5.9% is in the top ten. These data come from a study of blood T cell repertoires in COVID-19. Study-level background: The United States, Italy and Spain supplied acute and convalescent COVID-19 samples.

Germline V CDR1 and CDR2: MNHNY, SVGAGI (reference sequence). The V and J ends lost 6 bases and 5 bases, in that order; junction bases with no gene match: 6. The CDR3 spans 14 residues. This TCR came from a woman aged 25 to 39 who had recovered from COVID-19. Sequences were obtained from PBMCs or T cells enriched from blood (not recorded which). The gene calls are TRBV6-6 and TRBJ1-5, with 8 bases aligning to TRBD1. CDR3 bases: TGTGCCAGCAGATCCGGACAGGGCCATCAGCCCCAGCATTTT. It codes for CASRSGQGHQPQHF.